Below are 17 T cell receptor beta chains sequenced from a single sample in a study of beta chain features in type 1 diabetes. Expressed TCRB transcripts were sequenced because the isolated RNA had all been reverse transcribed beforehand. Profiled with immunoSEQ multiplex PCR; TCRdb holds only in-frame clones, not every one. The sample comprises more than 300,000 clones, about 16% of which are singletons, and roughly 0.019% rests with the top ten. The specimen was naive CD4+ T cells from blood. These receptors were collected from a young woman in good health.

The gene calls are TRBV30 and TRBJ2-7, with 9 bases that match TRBD1. Per the germline V gene, CDR1 is GTSNPN and CDR2 is SVGIG (reference sequence). The V segment lost 1 base and the J segment 12 bases; nucleotides outside the gene matches: 4. The CDR3 covers 11 residues. CDR3 coding DNA: TGTGCCTGGAGTGAGGGACAGGGCATGTACTTC. Translating it yields CAWSEGQGMYF.

CDR3 nucleotides: TGCGCCAGCAGCCCTCCGGACGGACTAGCGGGAGAAGAGCAGTTCTTC. It encodes CASSPPDGLAGEEQFF. This chain links TRBV5-1 with TRBJ2-1; 13 nucleotides agree with TRBD2. Germline values: CDR1 SGHRS, CDR2 YFSETQ. The CDR3 extends over 16 amino acids. V dropped 4 bases and J dropped 10; count of bases not matched to a gene: 11. The full variable domain, with the rest looked up from reference TRBV5-1 and TRBJ2-1, is KAGVTQTPRYLIKTRGQQVTLSCSPISGHRSVSWYQQTPGQGLQFLFEYFSETQRNKGNFPGRFSGRQFSNSRSEMNVSTLELGDSALYLCASSPPDGLAGEEQFFGPGTRLTVL.

The CDR3 is CSVVGRAGGDEQYF. CDR3 DNA: TGCAGCGTTGTGGGGCGGGCAGGGGGCGACGAGCAGTACTTC. The rearrangement links TRBV29-1 to TRBJ2-7; 8 nucleotides match TRBD1. The V gene end was trimmed by 4 bases and the J gene end by 5 bases; junction bases not matched to a gene: 10. The CDR3 spans 14 residues. Germline CDR1 and CDR2: SQVTM and ANQGSEA.

This clone was counted a few times. The chain links TRBV7-2 to TRBJ2-1; TRBD1 matches at 8 bases. With V trimmed by 5 bases and J by 4 bases, 13 bases remained unmatched. CDR3 length: 17 residues. Germline loops: CDR1 SGHTA, CDR2 FQGNSA. Here the CDR3 DNA reads TGTGCCAGCAGCACCGTATCGACAGGGGCCGGGTACAATGAGCAGTTCTTC. Its protein is CASSTVSTGAGYNEQFF. The whole variable domain, remainder taken from reference TRBV7-2 and TRBJ2-1, is GAGVSQSPSNKVTEKGKDVELRCDPISGHTALYWYRQSLGQGLEFLIYFQGNSAPDKSGLPSDRFSAERTGGSVSTLTIQRTQQEDSAVYLCASSTVSTGAGYNEQFFGPGTRLTVL.

This clone appeared a few times. The chain uses TRBV7-2 and TRBJ2-7; D might be TRBD2 (6 bases). This CDR3 region has 16 residues. Trimming removed 1 base at V and 2 bases at J, with 15 bases between. CDR1 SGHTA and CDR2 FQGNSA come from the germline V gene. The DNA of the CDR3 is TGTGCCAGCAGCTTAGTGAGGAGGCGGGAAACCTACGAGCAGTACTTC. Translating gives CASSLVRRRETYEQYF.

This chain joins TRBV25-1 and TRBJ2-7; D perhaps matches TRBD1 (6 bases). This CDR3 contains 14 residues. CDR1 and CDR2 (germline): MGHDK, SYGVNS. Trimming stripped 7 bases from V and 3 bases from J, with 16 bases between. CDR3 loop: CASNTGSLGYEQYF. The DNA for the CDR3 is TGTGCCAGCAATACAGGGTCGCTGGGCTACGAGCAGTACTTC.

The J gene is TRBJ1-2, the V gene TRBV28; D gene unclear. The V gene lost 4 bases and the J gene lost 11 bases, with 14 bases spanning the gap. The germline V gene has CDR1 MDHEN and CDR2 SYDVKM. This CDR3 contains 12 residues. The CDR3: CASSSIGSSYTF. The CDR3 bases are TGTGCCAGCAGTTCTATCGGGTCTTCGTACACCTTC.

The chain carries TRBV18 and TRBJ2-7; perhaps TRBD2 as D (6 bases). The CDR3 runs 15 residues. The V gene lost 1 base and the J gene lost 3 bases, with 13 bases spanning the gap. Germline CDR1 is KGHSH and CDR2 is LQKENI. This CDR3 is CASSPQEGRDYEQYF. The CDR3 DNA follows: TGTGCCAGCTCACCACAGGAGGGACGGGACTACGAGCAGTACTTC.

This clone was recorded a few times. V is TRBV7-9 and J is TRBJ2-1; 12 bases map to TRBD2. Per germline, CDR1 SEHNR and CDR2 FQNEAQ (reference sequence). The CDR3 is 16 residues long. V trimming: 5 bases; J trimming: 4 bases; junction bases outside the gene matches: 6. CDR3 loop: CASSPLGLAGYNEQFF. CDR3 sequence (DNA): TGTGCCAGCAGCCCCCTCGGACTAGCGGGGTACAATGAGCAGTTCTTC.

This clone turned up a few times. V is TRBV7-9 and J is TRBJ2-3; 8 bases map to TRBD1. Germline V gene lookup returns CDR1 SEHNR and CDR2 FQNEAQ (reference sequence). Germline trimming cut 5 bases from V and 11 bases from J; bases unmatched to any gene: 3. The CDR3 totals 11 residues. CDR3 bases: TGTGCCAGCAGCCTTGGACAGGGGCAGTATTTT. This gives the protein CASSLGQGQYF.

The chain joins TRBV7-9 to TRBJ1-2; D possibly corresponds to TRBD1 (6 bases). The CDR3 is made up of 16 amino acids. Trimming cost V 6 bases and J 0 bases, with 17 bases left between them. CDR1 is SEHNR and CDR2 is FQNEAQ in the germline V gene (reference sequence). CDR3 in DNA: TGTGCCAGCAGTCCGTTCTTAGGACAGACTAACTATGGCTACACCTTC. Amino acid sequence: CASSPFLGQTNYGYTF.

This clone was seen a few times. The V call is TRBV7-2, the J call TRBJ2-2; perhaps TRBD1 as D (5 bases). Germline V lookup: CDR1 SGHTA, CDR2 FQGNSA. V was shortened by 1 base and J by 7 bases, with 10 bases between the two germline ends. The CDR3 runs 14 residues. The chain's CDR3 is CASSLGGVDGELFF. The CDR3 nucleotides are TGTGCCAGCAGCTTAGGGGGCGTGGACGGGGAGCTGTTTTTT.

This clone has more than one count but fewer than ten. The V gene is TRBV9, the J gene TRBJ1-1, with 7 bases fitting TRBD1. Germline V gives CDR1 SGDLS, CDR2 YYNGEE. Germline trimming cut 1 base from V and 11 bases from J; bases unmatched to any gene: 8. CDR3 length: 13 amino acids. CDR3 sequence reads: CASSVRTGGDAFF. CDR3 nucleotides: TGTGCCAGCAGCGTAAGGACAGGAGGGGACGCTTTCTTT. The full variable domain, its missing parts supplied by reference TRBV9 and TRBJ1-1, is DSGVTQTPKHLITATGQRVTLRCSPRSGDLSVYWYQQSLDQGLQFLIQYYNGEERAKGNILERFSAQQFPDLHSELNLSSLELGDSALYFCASSVRTGGDAFFGQGTRLTVV.

This chain uses TRBV6-5 with TRBJ2-7, with D possibly matching TRBD2 (6 bases). CDR1 MNHEY and CDR2 SVGAGI come from the germline V gene. Trimming cost V 4 bases and J 1 base, with 14 bases left between them. The CDR3 loop spans 15 amino acids. CDR3: CASSSLARVSYEQYF. The CDR3 nucleotides are TGTGCCAGCAGTTCCCTAGCGCGAGTTTCCTACGAGCAGTACTTC.

The genes are TRBV7-2 and TRBJ2-5; 8 nucleotides line up with TRBD2. The V and J ends lost 3 bases and 3 bases, in that order; junction bases with no gene match: 6. Germline CDR1 is SGHTA and CDR2 is FQGNSA. This CDR3 comprises 15 residues. Written as DNA, the CDR3 is TGTGCCAGCAGCTTGGGCGGGAGGAGGGAAGAGACCCAGTACTTC. It is translated as CASSLGGRREETQYF. Supplemented by reference TRBV7-2 and TRBJ2-5, the full variable domain reads GAGVSQSPSNKVTEKGKDVELRCDPISGHTALYWYRQSLGQGLEFLIYFQGNSAPDKSGLPSDRFSAERTGGSVSTLTIQRTQQEDSAVYLCASSLGGRREETQYFGPGTRLLVL.

This clone was seen more than once but under ten times. The chain recombines TRBV2 with TRBJ1-2; 7 bases are a match to TRBD1. This CDR3 is built from 13 residues. Germline values: CDR1 SNHLY, CDR2 FYNNEI. Losses at the gene ends were 6 bases for V and 8 bases for J; bases not matched to a gene: 9. DNA of the CDR3: TGTGCCAGCAGGGGAGACAGGGTGCGGGGCTACACCTTC. Its protein is CASRGDRVRGYTF.

The chain joins TRBV2 to TRBJ1-4; a weak D match, TRBD1 (6 bases). Trimming took off 8 bases at V and 2 bases at J, with 15 bases between the two ends. Per germline, CDR1 SNHLY and CDR2 FYNNEI. This CDR3 comprises 15 residues. The CDR3 bases are TGTGCCAGCCAGGAGCAGGGGACGACTAATGAAAAACTGTTTTTT. It translates to CASQEQGTTNEKLFF.